The rows below give T cell receptor beta chains drawn from one sample of a study of OX40 agonist ivuxolimab in advanced cancers. Some clones are missing from TCRdb's copy, which holds only in-frame ones; the method was immunoSEQ multiplex PCR. This sample has some 82,000 clones, with about 90% found just once. This material consisted of CD4+ or CD8+ T cells sorted from blood, taken in a trial of the OX40 agonist ivuxolimab. The source of these receptors is an adult with an advanced solid tumor such as melanoma, head and neck, liver or kidney cancer. The CDR3 runs from the conserved cysteine through the conserved F or W. D genes are given only for firm matches. The size field is filled for only some rows; it gives once, few, many or a size class.

>TRBD2|TRBJ2-3|16|TRBV7-9|.
CASSPRTSGIPDTQYF
TGTGCCAGCAGCCCTCGGACTAGCGGGATTCCAGATACGCAGTATTTT
>.|TRBJ1-2|16|TRBV5-1|.
CASSLGSVTVSQGYTF
TGCGCCAGCAGCTTGGGGTCCGTGACAGTATCTCAAGGCTACACCTTC
>.|TRBJ2-2|14|TRBV4-3|.
CASRRQGQTGELFF
TGCGCCAGCCGTCGGCAGGGGCAAACCGGGGAGCTGTTTTTT
>.|TRBJ2-6|16|TRBV28|.
CASSSQGRGGANVLTF
TGTGCCAGCAGTTCGCAGGGGAGGGGTGGGGCCAACGTCCTGACTTTC
>TRBD2|TRBJ2-7|14|TRBV7-2|.
CASSLRLAGYEQYF
TGTGCCAGCAGCTTAAGGCTAGCGGGTTACGAGCAGTACTTC
>.|TRBJ2-3|14|TRBV7-2|.
CASSLRHSTDTQYF
TGTGCCAGCAGCTTAAGGCACAGCACAGATACGCAGTATTTT
>.|TRBJ2-1|13|TRBV7-9|.
CASSFPLSAEQFF
TGTGCCAGCAGCTTCCCCCTTTCGGCCGAGCAGTTCTTC
>.|TRBJ2-1|14|TRBV5-1|.
CASSLAQVTDEQFF
TGCGCCAGCAGCTTGGCCCAGGTGACGGATGAGCAGTTCTTC
>TRBD1|TRBJ2-2|15|TRBV7-6|once
CASSSTGVDTGELFF
TGTGCCAGCAGCTCGACAGGGGTGGACACCGGGGAGCTGTTTTTT
>TRBD2|TRBJ2-5|16|TRBV19|.
CASSSQTSGNQETQYF
TGTGCCAGTAGTTCGCAGACTAGCGGGAACCAAGAGACCCAGTACTTC
>TRBD1|TRBJ2-1|16|TRBV18|.
CASSRPGGTVNNEQFF
TGTGCCAGCTCACGACCAGGGGGCACAGTAAACAATGAGCAGTTCTTC
>.|TRBJ2-1|17|TRBV7-9|.
CASSPRGGTGSYNEQFF
TGTGCCAGCAGCCCCCGTGGGGGGACGGGCTCCTACAATGAGCAGTTCTTC
>.|TRBJ1-1|13|TRBV6-5|once
CASSYFVNTEAFF
TGTGCCAGCAGTTACTTTGTGAACACTGAAGCTTTCTTT
>.|TRBJ2-3|13|TRBV15|.
CATSTGSTDTQYF
TGTGCCACCAGCACCGGTAGCACAGATACGCAGTATTTT
>TRBD1|TRBJ2-3|14|TRBV12-5|.
CASGTGDARDTQYF
TGTGCTAGTGGGACAGGGGACGCCAGGGATACGCAGTATTTT
>TRBD2|TRBJ2-3|17|TRBV5-1|once
CASSLIESSGVTDTQYF
TGCGCCAGCAGCTTGATTGAGTCTAGCGGGGTCACAGATACGCAGTATTTT
>.|TRBJ2-5|14|TRBV5-1|.
CASSLLGSPETQYF
TGCGCCAGCAGCTTGCTAGGGAGTCCGGAGACCCAGTACTTC
>.|TRBJ1-4|20|TRBV27|.
CASSFRGRRGLGGPNEKLFF
TGTGCCAGCAGTTTCCGAGGCCGGAGGGGACTCGGGGGTCCTAATGAAAAACTGTTTTTT
>.|TRBJ1-2|13|TRBV11-2|.
CASSPTGEAGYTF
TGTGCCAGCAGCCCGACGGGGGAGGCTGGCTACACCTTC
>.|TRBJ2-1|12|TRBV7-9|once
CASSLVSEEQFF
TGTGCCAGCAGCTTAGTGTCGGAGGAGCAGTTCTTC
>.|TRBJ1-3|16|TRBV18|.
CASSSPTGSSGNTIYF
TGTGCCAGCTCATCCCCGACGGGTAGCTCTGGAAACACCATATATTTT
>.|TRBJ1-5|15|TRBV28|.
CASRAPRGRFQPQHF
TGTGCCAGCAGGGCCCCCCGGGGTCGGTTTCAGCCCCAGCATTTT
>.|TRBJ2-7|15|TRBV11-2|.
CASSLQGGLTYEQYF
TGTGCCAGCAGCTTACAGGGGGGTCTGACCTACGAGCAGTACTTC
>TRBD2|TRBJ2-1|18|TRBV10-3|.
CAIKLDLAGAFSYNEQFF
TGTGCCATCAAACTGGACCTAGCGGGAGCCTTCTCCTACAATGAGCAGTTCTTC
>TRBD1|TRBJ2-2|16|TRBV9|.
CASRSRGRGDTGELFF
TGTGCCAGCAGGTCCAGGGGGCGAGGAGACACCGGGGAGCTGTTTTTT
>.|TRBJ2-7|15|TRBV4-1|few
CASSQGLSVSYEQYF
TGCGCCAGCAGCCAGGGTCTTAGCGTGTCCTACGAGCAGTACTTC
>.|TRBJ2-3|15|TRBV7-2|.
CASSLTGSSTDTQYF
TGTGCCAGCAGCTTAACCGGGAGTAGCACAGATACGCAGTATTTT
>.|TRBJ2-7|16|TRBV6-6|.
CASSPRDSFAFYEQYF
TGTGCCAGCAGTCCACGGGACTCCTTTGCATTCTACGAGCAGTACTTC
>.|TRBJ2-5|15|TRBV5-1|few
CASSLPTPDQETQYF
TGCGCCAGCAGCTTACCTACCCCGGACCAAGAGACCCAGTACTTC
>TRBD2|TRBJ2-7|14|TRBV7-2|.
CASSFSGSQGEQYF
TGTGCCAGCAGCTTTAGCGGGAGTCAGGGCGAGCAGTACTTC
>TRBD2|TRBJ2-3|16|TRBV28|few
CASSLRLSGSTDTQYF
TGTGCCAGCAGTTTACGACTTAGCGGGAGTACGGATACGCAGTATTTT
>TRBD2|TRBJ2-3|17|TRBV28|.
CASRKGLAGVGGDTQYF
TGTGCCAGCAGGAAGGGACTAGCGGGAGTTGGGGGAGATACGCAGTATTTT
>.|TRBJ1-5|15|TRBV7-2|.
CASSPGRGLNQPQHF
TGTGCCAGCAGCCCCGGGAGGGGTCTCAATCAGCCCCAGCATTTT
>.|TRBJ2-7|13|TRBV5-1|.
CASSLERGFEQYF
TGCGCCAGCAGCTTGGAGAGGGGCTTTGAGCAGTACTTC
>.|TRBJ1-5|14|TRBV7-8|.
CASSLTTARPPQHF
TGTGCCAGCAGCTTAACGACAGCCCGTCCGCCCCAGCATTTT
>.|TRBJ2-1|15|TRBV2|.
CASSEMLSSYNEQFF
TGTGCCAGCAGTGAAATGCTGAGCTCCTACAATGAGCAGTTCTTC
>.|TRBJ2-3|15|TRBV7-2|once
CASSRTPAVSDTQYF
TGTGCCAGCAGCCGAACCCCGGCCGTCTCAGATACGCAGTATTTT
>TRBD1|TRBJ2-5|17|TRBV11-2|.
CASSLEGDSIIQETQYF
TGTGCCAGCAGCTTAGAGGGGGACAGTATAATCCAAGAGACCCAGTACTTC
>.|TRBJ2-7|14|TRBV18|.
CASSRGSPLYEQYF
TGTGCCAGTTCCCGGGGGTCCCCACTTTACGAGCAGTACTTC
>.|TRBJ2-1|14|TRBV12-5|.
CASGRGGIDNEQFF
TGTGCTAGTGGGAGAGGCGGAATCGACAATGAGCAGTTCTTC
>.|TRBJ1-4|13|TRBV28|.
CASSYQIGEKLFF
TGTGCCAGCAGCTATCAGATCGGTGAAAAACTGTTTTTT
>.|TRBJ2-1|16|TRBV6-4|.
CASSYTGSGSYNEQFF
TGTGCCAGCAGTTACACGGGGAGTGGCTCCTACAATGAGCAGTTCTTC
>TRBD2|TRBJ2-2|16|TRBV5-1|once
CASSFGTSGGTGELFF
TGCGCCAGCAGCTTCGGGACTAGCGGGGGCACCGGGGAGCTGTTTTTT
>.|TRBJ2-2|11|TRBV29-1|.
CSVWNTGELFF
TGCAGCGTTTGGAACACCGGGGAGCTGTTTTTT
>TRBD1|TRBJ2-3|14|TRBV28|.
CASSPGQGTDTQYF
TGTGCCAGCAGTCCCGGACAGGGGACAGATACGCAGTATTTT
>.|TRBJ1-2|15|TRBV5-8|once
CASSPGQIISYGYTF
TGTGCCAGCAGCCCTGGACAGATCATTAGCTATGGCTACACCTTC
>TRBD2|TRBJ2-7|17|TRBV7-2|.
CASSLNPLSGRGYEQYF
TGTGCCAGCAGCCTCAACCCACTGAGCGGGAGGGGCTACGAGCAGTACTTC
>.|TRBJ2-7|12|TRBV11-2|.
CASSLARYEQYF
TGTGCCAGCAGCTTAGCCAGATACGAGCAGTACTTC
>TRBD1|TRBJ1-4|15|TRBV5-6|.
CASTLRAQGNEKLFF
TGTGCCAGCACCCTAAGGGCACAGGGGAATGAAAAACTGTTTTTT
>.|TRBJ1-2|16|TRBV4-2|.
CASSQDLLSFGYGYTF
TGTGCCAGCAGCCAAGATCTATTATCTTTTGGGTATGGCTACACCTTC
>TRBD2|TRBJ2-3|17|TRBV7-8|.
CASSLVLAGGPGDTQYF
TGTGCCAGCAGCTTAGTCCTAGCGGGTGGCCCGGGGGATACGCAGTATTTT
>TRBD2|TRBJ2-1|14|TRBV5-1|.
CASSLTSGGNEQFF
TGCGCCAGCAGCCTTACTAGCGGTGGGAATGAGCAGTTCTTC
>TRBD2|TRBJ2-5|15|TRBV7-3|.
CASSLGTSGSETQYF
TGTGCCAGCAGCTTAGGGACTAGCGGGAGTGAGACCCAGTACTTC
>.|TRBJ1-2|17|TRBV7-3|.
CASSETSGAVANYGYTF
TGTGCCAGCAGCGAAACTTCGGGGGCAGTAGCTAACTATGGCTACACCTTC
>TRBD2|TRBJ2-2|17|TRBV7-3|.
CASRPTLAGGPNGELFF
TGTGCCAGCAGACCCACCCTAGCGGGAGGGCCAAACGGGGAGCTGTTTTTT
>.|TRBJ1-2|14|TRBV5-1|.
CASSLGTGDYGYTF
TGCGCCAGCAGCTTAGGGACCGGGGACTATGGCTACACCTTC
>TRBD1|TRBJ2-2|13|TRBV30|.
CARDRGRTGELFF
TGTGCCAGGGACAGGGGGCGCACCGGGGAGCTGTTTTTT
>.|TRBJ2-5|15|TRBV4-2|.
CASSQQDSLAGTQYF
TGTGCCAGCAGCCAACAGGACAGCTTGGCGGGGACCCAGTACTTC
>.|TRBJ1-3|12|TRBV30|once
CAWSVSSGTIYF
TGTGCCTGGAGTGTATCCAGTGGCACCATATATTTT
>.|TRBJ2-3|14|TRBV19|.
CASKGSSGTDTQYF
TGTGCCAGTAAGGGGTCTAGCGGCACAGATACGCAGTATTTT